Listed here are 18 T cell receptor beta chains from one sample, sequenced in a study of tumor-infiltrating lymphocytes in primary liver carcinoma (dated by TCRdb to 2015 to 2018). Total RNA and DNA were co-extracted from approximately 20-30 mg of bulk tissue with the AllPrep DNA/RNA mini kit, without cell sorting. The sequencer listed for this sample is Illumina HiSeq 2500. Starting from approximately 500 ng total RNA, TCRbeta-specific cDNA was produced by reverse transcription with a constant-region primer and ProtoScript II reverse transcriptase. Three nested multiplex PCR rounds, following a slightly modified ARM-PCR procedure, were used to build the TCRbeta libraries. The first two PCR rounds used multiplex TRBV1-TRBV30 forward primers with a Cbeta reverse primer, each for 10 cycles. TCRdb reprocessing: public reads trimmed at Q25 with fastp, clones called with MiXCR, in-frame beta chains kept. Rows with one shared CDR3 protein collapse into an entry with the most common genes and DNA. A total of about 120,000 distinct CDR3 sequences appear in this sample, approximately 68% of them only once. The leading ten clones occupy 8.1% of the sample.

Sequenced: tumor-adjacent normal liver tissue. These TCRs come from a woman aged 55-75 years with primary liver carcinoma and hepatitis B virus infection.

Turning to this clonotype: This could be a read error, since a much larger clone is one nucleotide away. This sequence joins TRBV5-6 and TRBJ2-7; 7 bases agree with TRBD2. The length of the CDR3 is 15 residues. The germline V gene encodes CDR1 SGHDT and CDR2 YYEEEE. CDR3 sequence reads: CASSLSGREPYEHYF. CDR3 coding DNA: TGTGCCAGCAGCTTGAGTGGGAGGGAACCCTACGAGCACTACTTC.

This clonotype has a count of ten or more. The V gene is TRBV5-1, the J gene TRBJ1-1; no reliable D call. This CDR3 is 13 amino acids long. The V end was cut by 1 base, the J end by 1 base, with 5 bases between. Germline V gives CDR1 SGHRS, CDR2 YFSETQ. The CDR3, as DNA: TGCGCCAGCAGCTTGCGGGAGAACACTGAAGCTTTCTTT. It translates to CASSLRENTEAFF.

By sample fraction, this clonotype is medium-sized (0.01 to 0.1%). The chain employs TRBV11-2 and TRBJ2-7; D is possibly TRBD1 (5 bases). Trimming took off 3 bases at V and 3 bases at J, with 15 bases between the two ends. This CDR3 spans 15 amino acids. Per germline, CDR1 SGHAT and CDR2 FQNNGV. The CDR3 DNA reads TGTGCCAGCAGCTTTAAAGCTACCACAGGCTACGAGCAGTACTTC. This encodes CASSFKATTGYEQYF.

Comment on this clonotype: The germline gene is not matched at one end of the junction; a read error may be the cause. The CDR3 bases are TGCGCCAGCAGCTTGACGGGAGGGGGGTCCTACAATGAGCAGTTCTTT. It specifies CASSLTGGGSYNEQFF. This sequence joins TRBV5-1 and TRBJ2-1; 8 positions agree with TRBD2. Germline CDR1 and CDR2: SGHRS and YFSETQ. The CDR3 runs 16 residues.

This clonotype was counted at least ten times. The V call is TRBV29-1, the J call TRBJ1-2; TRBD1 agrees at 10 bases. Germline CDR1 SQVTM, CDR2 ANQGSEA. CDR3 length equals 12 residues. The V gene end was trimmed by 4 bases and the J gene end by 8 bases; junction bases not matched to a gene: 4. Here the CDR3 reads CSVGQGADGYTF. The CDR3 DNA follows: TGCAGCGTTGGACAGGGGGCCGACGGCTACACCTTC.

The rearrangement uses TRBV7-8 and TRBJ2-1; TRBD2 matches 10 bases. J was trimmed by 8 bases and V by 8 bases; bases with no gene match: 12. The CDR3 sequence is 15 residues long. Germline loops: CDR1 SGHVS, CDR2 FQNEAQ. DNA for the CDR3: TGTGCCAGCGGCCCCGTCAGCGGGAGGGTCGATGAGCAGTTCTTC. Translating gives CASGPVSGRVDEQFF.

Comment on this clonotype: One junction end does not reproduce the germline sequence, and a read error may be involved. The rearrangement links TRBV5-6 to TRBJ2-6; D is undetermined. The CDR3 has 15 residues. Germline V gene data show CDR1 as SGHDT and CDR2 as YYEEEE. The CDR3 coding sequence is TGTGCCAGCAGCTTGGGGGCATCCGGAGCCAACGCCCTGACTTTC. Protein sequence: CASSLGASGANALTF.

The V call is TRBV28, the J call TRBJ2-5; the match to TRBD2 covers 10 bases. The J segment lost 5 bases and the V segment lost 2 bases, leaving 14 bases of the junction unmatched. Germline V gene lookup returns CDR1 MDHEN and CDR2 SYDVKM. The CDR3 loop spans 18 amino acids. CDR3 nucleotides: TGTGCCAGCAGTTTACGCAGGTCGGCTAGCGGGGGTACTGAGACCCAGTACTTC. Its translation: CASSLRRSASGGTETQYF.

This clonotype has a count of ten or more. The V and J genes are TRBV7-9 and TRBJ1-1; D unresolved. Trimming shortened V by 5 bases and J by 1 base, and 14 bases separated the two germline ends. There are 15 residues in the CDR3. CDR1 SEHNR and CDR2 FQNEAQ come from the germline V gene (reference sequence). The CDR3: CASSLSGMGNTEAFF. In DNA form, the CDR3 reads TGTGCCAGCAGCCTATCCGGGATGGGGAACACTGAAGCTTTCTTT. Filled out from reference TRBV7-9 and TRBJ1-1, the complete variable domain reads DTGVSQNPRHKITKRGQNVTFRCDPISEHNRLYWYRQTLGQGPEFLTYFQNEAQLEKSRLLSDRFSAERPKGSFSTLEIQRTEQGDSAMYLCASSLSGMGNTEAFFGQGTRLTVV.

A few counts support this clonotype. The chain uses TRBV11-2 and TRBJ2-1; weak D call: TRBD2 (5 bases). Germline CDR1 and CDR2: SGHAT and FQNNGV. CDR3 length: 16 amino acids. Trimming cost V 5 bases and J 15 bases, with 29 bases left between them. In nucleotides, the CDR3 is TGTGCCAGCAGCCGACTAAACTCCGAGGTTGCCAATGGGCGGTTCTTC. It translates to CASSRLNSEVANGRFF. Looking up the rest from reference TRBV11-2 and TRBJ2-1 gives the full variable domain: EAGVAQSPRYKIIEKRQSVAFWCNPISGHATLYWYQQILGQGPKLLIQFQNNGVVDDSQLPKDRFSAERLKGVDSTLKIQPAKLEDSAVYLCASSRLNSEVANGRFFGPGTRLTVL.

Here the CDR3 reads CASNLERSSSSYEQYF. The CDR3 DNA reads TGTGCCAGCAATCTAGAAAGGTCTAGCAGCTCCTACGAGCAGTACTTC. The V gene is TRBV11-2, the J gene TRBJ2-7; tentatively, D is TRBD2 (5 bases). This CDR3 is 16 amino acids long. Germline V CDR1 and CDR2: SGHAT, FQNNGV. V lost 7 bases to trimming and J lost 0 bases, with 19 bases between them. Full variable domain (remainder filled in from reference TRBV11-2 and TRBJ2-7): EAGVAQSPRYKIIEKRQSVAFWCNPISGHATLYWYQQILGQGPKLLIQFQNNGVVDDSQLPKDRFSAERLKGVDSTLKIQPAKLEDSAVYLCASNLERSSSSYEQYFGPGTRLTVT.

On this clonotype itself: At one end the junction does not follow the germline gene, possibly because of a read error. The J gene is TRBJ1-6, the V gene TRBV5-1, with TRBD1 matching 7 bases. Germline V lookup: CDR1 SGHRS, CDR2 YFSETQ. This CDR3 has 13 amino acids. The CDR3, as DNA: TGCGCCATCAGCACAGGGGTCAATTCACCCCTCCACTTT. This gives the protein CAISTGVNSPLHF.

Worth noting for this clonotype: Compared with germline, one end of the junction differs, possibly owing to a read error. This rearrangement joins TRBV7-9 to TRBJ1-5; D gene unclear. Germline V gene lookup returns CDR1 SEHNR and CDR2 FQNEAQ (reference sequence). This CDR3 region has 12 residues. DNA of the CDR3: TGTGCTAGCAGCTCGGGGTCCCAGCCCCACCATTTT. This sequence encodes CASSSGSQPHHF.

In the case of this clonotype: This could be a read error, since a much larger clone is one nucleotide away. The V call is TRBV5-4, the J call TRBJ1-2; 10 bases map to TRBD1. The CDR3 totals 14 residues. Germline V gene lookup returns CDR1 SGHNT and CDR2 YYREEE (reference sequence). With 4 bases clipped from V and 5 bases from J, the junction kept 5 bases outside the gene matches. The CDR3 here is CASSMAGQGYGYTF. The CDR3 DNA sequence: TGTGCCAGCAGCATGGCGGGACAGGGGTATGGCTACACCTTC.

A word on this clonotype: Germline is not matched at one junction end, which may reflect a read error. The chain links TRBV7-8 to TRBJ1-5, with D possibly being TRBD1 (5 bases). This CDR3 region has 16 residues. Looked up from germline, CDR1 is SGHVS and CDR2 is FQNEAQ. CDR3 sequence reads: CASSFVAGKSDQPQRF. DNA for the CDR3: TGTGCCAGCAGCTTCGTGGCAGGGAAGAGCGATCAGCCCCAGCGTTTT.

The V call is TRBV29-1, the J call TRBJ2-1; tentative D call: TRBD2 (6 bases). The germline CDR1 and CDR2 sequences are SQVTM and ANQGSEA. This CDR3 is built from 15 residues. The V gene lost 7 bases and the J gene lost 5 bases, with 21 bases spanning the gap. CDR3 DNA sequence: TGCAGCGCAAACGCGGGAAACGCTCTAAACAATGAGCAGTTCTTC. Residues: CSANAGNALNNEQFF.

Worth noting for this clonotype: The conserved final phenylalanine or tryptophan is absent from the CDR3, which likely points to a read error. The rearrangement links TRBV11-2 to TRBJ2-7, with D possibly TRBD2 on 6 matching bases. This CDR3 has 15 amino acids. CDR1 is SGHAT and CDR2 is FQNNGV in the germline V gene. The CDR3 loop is CVSSLDRRLVPEQYL. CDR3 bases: TGTGTCAGCAGCTTAGATAGGAGACTAGTTCCCGAGCAGTACTTA.

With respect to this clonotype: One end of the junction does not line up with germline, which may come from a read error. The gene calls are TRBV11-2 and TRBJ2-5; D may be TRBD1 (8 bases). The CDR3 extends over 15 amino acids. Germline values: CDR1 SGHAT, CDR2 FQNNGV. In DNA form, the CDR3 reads TGCGTCAGCAGCGGGACAGGCTATAAGGGAGAGACCCAGTACTTC. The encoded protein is CVSSGTGYKGETQYF. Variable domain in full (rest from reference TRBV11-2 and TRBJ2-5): EAGVAQSPRYKIIEKRQSVAFWCNPISGHATLYWYQQILGQGPKLLIQFQNNGVVDDSQLPKDRFSAERLKGVDSTLKIQPAKLEDSAVYLCVSSGTGYKGETQYFGPGTRLLVL.